This T cell receptor beta chain is from a study of blood T cell repertoires in COVID-19. For the study at large: COVID-19 samples from acute and convalescent phases originated in the United States, Italy and Spain. T cells, B-cell-depleted T cells, or PBMCs provided the cDNA or gDNA that served as material.

Authors' methods: By means of reference gene primer amplification, nucleated cell counts were estimated. Using immunoSEQ multiplex PCR, the repertoire was profiled, and TCRdb retains in-frame clones only, with some absent. Clone size and V and J calls were adopted from that table, with D and trimming inferred from the DNA. The sample has 350,000 to 400,000 clones; 85% to 90% are singletons. Germline assignment: CDR1 MDHEN and CDR2 SYDVKM. V was pared by 4 bases and J by 0 bases, with 14 bases between. This CDR3 comprises 16 residues. This TCR came from a man between 18 and 29 years old with active or convalescent COVID-19. The specimen sequenced was peripheral blood. The genes are TRBV28 and TRBJ2-3; TRBD2 might be the D (5 bases). The CDR3 DNA sequence: TGTGCCAGCAGTTCCCCTGCCGGGGTGAGCACAGATACGCAGTATTTT. Amino acid sequence: CASSSPAGVSTDTQYF. The full variable domain, rest sourced from reference TRBV28 and TRBJ2-3, is DVKVTQSSRYLVKRTGEKVFLECVQDMDHENMFWYRQDPGLGLRLIYFSYDVKMKEKGDIPEGYSVSREKKERFSLILESASTNQTSMYLCASSSPAGVSTDTQYFGPGTRLTVL.